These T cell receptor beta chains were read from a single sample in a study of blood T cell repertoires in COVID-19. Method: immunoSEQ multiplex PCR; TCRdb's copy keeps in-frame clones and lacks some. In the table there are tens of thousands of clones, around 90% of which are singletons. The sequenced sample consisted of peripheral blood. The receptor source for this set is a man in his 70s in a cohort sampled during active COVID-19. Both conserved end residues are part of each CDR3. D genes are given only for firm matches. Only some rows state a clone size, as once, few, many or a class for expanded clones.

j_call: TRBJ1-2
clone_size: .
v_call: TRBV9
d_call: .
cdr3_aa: CASSVGGQENYGYTF
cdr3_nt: TGTGCCAGCAGCGTTGGGGGCCAAGAGAACTATGGCTACACCTTC

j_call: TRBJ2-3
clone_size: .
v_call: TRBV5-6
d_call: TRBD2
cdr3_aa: CASGRGLASTDTQYF
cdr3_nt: TGTGCCAGCGGCAGGGGACTAGCGTCCACAGATACGCAGTATTTT

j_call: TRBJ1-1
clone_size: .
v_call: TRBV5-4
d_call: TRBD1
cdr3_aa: CASSPKFGTGANTEAFF
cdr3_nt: TGTGCCAGCAGCCCCAAGTTTGGGACAGGGGCGAACACTGAAGCTTTCTTT

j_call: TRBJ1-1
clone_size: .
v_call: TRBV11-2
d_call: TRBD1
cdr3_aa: CASSGTEKMNTEAFF
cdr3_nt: TGTGCCAGCAGCGGGACAGAAAAAATGAACACTGAAGCTTTCTTT

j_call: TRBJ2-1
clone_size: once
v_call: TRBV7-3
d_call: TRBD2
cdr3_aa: CASSLRSILAVPGEQFF
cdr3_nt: TGTGCCAGCAGCTTAAGGAGTATACTAGCGGTTCCGGGGGAGCAGTTCTTC

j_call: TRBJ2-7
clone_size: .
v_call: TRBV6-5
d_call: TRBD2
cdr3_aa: CASSYRSGVYEQYF
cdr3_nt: TGTGCCAGCAGTTACAGGAGCGGGGTCTACGAGCAGTACTTC

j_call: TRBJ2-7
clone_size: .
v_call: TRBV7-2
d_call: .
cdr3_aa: CASRQGSYEQYF
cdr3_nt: TGTGCCAGCCGCCAGGGCTCCTACGAGCAGTACTTC

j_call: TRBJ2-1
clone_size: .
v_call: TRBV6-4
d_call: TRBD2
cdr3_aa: CASSRRGGNEQFF
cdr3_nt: TGTGCCAGCAGCCGACGGGGGGGCAATGAGCAGTTCTTC

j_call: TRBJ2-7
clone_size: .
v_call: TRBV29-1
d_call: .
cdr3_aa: CSVEGRADEQYF
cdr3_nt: TGCAGCGTTGAAGGCAGGGCAGACGAGCAGTACTTC

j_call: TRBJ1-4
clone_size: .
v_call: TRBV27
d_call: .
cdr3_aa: CASSFLSGGRGREKLFF
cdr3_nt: TGTGCCAGCAGTTTTCTTAGCGGAGGAAGAGGTCGCGAAAAACTGTTTTTT

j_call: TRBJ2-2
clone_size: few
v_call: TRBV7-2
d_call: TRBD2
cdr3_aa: CASSFRAGGRTGELFF
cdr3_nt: TGTGCCAGCAGCTTTAGAGCGGGAGGGCGTACCGGGGAGCTGTTTTTT

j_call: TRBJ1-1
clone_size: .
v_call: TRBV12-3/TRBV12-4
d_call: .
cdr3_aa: CASSGFDAAEAFF
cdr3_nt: TGTGCCAGCAGTGGATTCGACGCGGCTGAAGCTTTCTTT

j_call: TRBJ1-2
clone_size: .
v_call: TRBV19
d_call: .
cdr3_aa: CASTSRLSAAYGYTF
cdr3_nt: TGTGCCAGTACCTCGAGGCTGTCGGCAGCCTATGGCTACACCTTC

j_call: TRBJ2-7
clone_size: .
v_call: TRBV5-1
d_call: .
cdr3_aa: CASSLGSLGGYYEQYF
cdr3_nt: TGCGCCAGCAGCTTAGGCAGTCTCGGAGGATACTACGAGCAGTACTTC

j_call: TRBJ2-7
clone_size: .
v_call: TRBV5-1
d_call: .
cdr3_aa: CASSVDLSYEQYF
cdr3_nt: TGCGCCAGCAGCGTGGACTTATCCTACGAGCAGTACTTC

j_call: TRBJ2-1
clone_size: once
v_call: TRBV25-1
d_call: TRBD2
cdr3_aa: CASTETGTSGNFRQFF
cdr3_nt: TGTGCCAGCACCGAAACCGGGACTAGCGGGAATTTCAGGCAGTTCTTC

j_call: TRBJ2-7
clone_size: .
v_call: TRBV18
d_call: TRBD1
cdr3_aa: CASSSGFGQGSWEQYF
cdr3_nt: TGTGCCAGCTCCTCTGGATTTGGACAGGGGTCGTGGGAGCAGTACTTC

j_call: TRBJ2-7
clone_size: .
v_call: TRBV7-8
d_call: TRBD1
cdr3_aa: CASSLHHGTDYEQYF
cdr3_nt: TGTGCCAGCAGCTTACACCACGGGACAGATTACGAGCAGTACTTC

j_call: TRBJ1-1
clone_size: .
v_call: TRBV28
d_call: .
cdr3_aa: CASSPPTFSTEAFF
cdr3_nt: TGTGCCAGCAGTCCTCCGACATTCTCCACTGAAGCTTTCTTT

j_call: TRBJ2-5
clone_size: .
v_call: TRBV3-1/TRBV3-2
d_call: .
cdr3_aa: CASSQAPRRPQYF
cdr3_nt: TGTGCCAGCAGCCAAGCCCCTAGGAGACCCCAGTACTTC

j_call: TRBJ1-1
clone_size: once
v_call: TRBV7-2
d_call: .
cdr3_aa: CASSAGLTGAFF
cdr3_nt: TGTGCCAGCAGCGCCGGCCTCACCGGGGCTTTCTTT

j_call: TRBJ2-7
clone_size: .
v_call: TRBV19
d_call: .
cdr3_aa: CASSVGKGSWDEQYF
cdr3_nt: TGTGCCAGTAGTGTGGGGAAGGGGTCCTGGGACGAGCAGTACTTC

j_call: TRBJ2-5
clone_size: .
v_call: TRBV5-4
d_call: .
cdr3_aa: CASSSRGTRETQYF
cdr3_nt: TGTGCCAGCAGCTCCCGGGGTACGAGGGAGACCCAGTACTTC

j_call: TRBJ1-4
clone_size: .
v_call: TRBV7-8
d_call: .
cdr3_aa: CASSLEGRVEKLFF
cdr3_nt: TGTGCCAGCAGCTTAGAGGGGAGGGTGGAAAAACTGTTTTTT

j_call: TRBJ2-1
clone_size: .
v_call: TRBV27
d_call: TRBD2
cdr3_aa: CASSNIELAGVGYGEQFF
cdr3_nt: TGTGCCAGCAGTAACATCGAACTAGCGGGAGTGGGGTACGGAGAGCAGTTCTTC

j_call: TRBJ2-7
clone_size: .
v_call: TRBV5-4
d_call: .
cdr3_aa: CASSERQSSYEQYF
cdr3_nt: TGTGCCAGCAGCGAGCGACAGTCCTCCTACGAGCAGTACTTC

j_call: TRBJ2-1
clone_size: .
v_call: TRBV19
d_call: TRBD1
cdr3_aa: CASTRQGYNEQFF
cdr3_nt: TGTGCCAGTACGAGACAGGGCTACAATGAGCAGTTCTTC

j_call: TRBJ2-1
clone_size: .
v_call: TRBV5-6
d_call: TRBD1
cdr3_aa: CASSFGTDNEQFF
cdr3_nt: TGTGCCAGCAGCTTCGGGACAGACAATGAGCAGTTCTTC

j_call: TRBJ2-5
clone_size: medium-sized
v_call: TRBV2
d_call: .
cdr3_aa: CASSVGFQETQYF
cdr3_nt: TGTGCCAGCAGTGTTGGCTTCCAAGAGACCCAGTACTTC

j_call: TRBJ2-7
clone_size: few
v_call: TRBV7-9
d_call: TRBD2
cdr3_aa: CASSLDGLAANPYEQYF
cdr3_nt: TGTGCCAGCAGCTTAGATGGGCTAGCGGCCAACCCCTACGAGCAGTACTTC

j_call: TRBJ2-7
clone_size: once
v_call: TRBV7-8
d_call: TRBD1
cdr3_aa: CASSFGTGVAYEQYF
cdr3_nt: TGTGCCAGCAGCTTCGGGACAGGGGTTGCCTACGAGCAGTACTTC

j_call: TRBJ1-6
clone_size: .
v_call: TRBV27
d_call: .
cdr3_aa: CASSLQGYDSPLHF
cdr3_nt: TGTGCCAGCAGTTTACAGGGCTACGATTCACCCCTCCACTTT

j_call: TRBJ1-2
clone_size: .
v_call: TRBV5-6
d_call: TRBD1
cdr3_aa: CASSYRTGRANYGYTF
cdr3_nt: TGTGCCAGCAGCTACCGGACAGGGCGAGCTAACTATGGCTACACCTTC

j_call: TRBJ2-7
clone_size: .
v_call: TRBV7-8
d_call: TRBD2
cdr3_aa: CASSFGRGGTTSYEQYF
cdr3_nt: TGTGCCAGCAGCTTTGGGCGGGGGGGGACTACCTCCTACGAGCAGTACTTC

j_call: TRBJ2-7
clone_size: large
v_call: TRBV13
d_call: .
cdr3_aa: CASSPPAEPYEQYF
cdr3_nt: TGTGCCAGCAGCCCCCCAGCGGAACCCTACGAGCAGTACTTC

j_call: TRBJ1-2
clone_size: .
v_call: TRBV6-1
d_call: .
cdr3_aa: CASSETQIYGYTF
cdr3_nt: TGTGCCAGCAGTGAGACACAGATCTATGGCTACACCTTC

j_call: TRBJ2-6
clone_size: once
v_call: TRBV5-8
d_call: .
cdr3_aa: CASSLVGPGANVLTF
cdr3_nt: TGTGCCAGCAGCTTGGTGGGCCCTGGGGCCAACGTCCTGACTTTC

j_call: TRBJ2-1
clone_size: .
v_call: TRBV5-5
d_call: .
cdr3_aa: CASSLGGQTYNEQFF
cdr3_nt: TGTGCCAGCAGCTTGGGCGGACAGACGTACAATGAGCAGTTCTTC

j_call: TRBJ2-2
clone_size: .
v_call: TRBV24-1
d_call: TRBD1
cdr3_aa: CATSDLLPGQGDTGELFF
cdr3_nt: TGTGCCACCAGTGATTTGCTCCCGGGACAGGGAGACACCGGGGAGCTGTTTTTT

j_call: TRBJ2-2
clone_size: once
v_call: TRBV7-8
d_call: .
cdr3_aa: CASSAQGRGNTGELFF
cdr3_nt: TGTGCCAGCAGCGCCCAGGGGAGGGGGAACACCGGGGAGCTGTTTTTT

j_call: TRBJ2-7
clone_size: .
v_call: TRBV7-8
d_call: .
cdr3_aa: CASSLVSQANEQYF
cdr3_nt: TGTGCCAGCAGCTTAGTGTCCCAGGCCAACGAGCAGTACTTC

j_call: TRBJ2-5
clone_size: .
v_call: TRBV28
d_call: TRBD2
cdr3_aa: CASSLGGRPETQYF
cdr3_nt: TGTGCCAGCAGTTTAGGCGGGAGGCCAGAGACCCAGTACTTC

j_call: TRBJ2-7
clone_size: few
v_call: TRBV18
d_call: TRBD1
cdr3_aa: CASSPPQGAWYEQYF
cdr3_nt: TGTGCCAGCTCACCACCCCAGGGGGCCTGGTACGAGCAGTACTTC

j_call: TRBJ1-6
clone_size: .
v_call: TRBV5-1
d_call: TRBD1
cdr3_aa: CASSSGTGSNSPLHF
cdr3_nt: TGCGCCAGCAGCTCCGGGACAGGGTCTAATTCACCCCTCCACTTT

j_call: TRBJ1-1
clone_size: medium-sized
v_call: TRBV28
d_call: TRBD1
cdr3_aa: CASRLGTGGGNTEAFF
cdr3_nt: TGTGCCAGCAGGCTTGGGACAGGGGGAGGGAACACTGAAGCTTTCTTT